This T cell receptor (beta chain) was obtained from a study of T cell repertoires in aging, cancer and after chemotherapy. On the study more broadly: Six age groups, ranging from 30 or younger to 70 or older, included the donors. Around 8.8 million TCR reads made up the full dataset. Study results and limitations: Compared with age-matched healthy donors, untreated hematological or solid cancer patients showed higher blood TCR clonality.

The template was genomic DNA from peripheral blood, not RNA. Rearranged V-D-J TRB sequences were amplified with a mixed TRB-A/B primer pool. TCRdb independently ran MiXCR on the multiplex PCR reads; one entry per CDR3 protein. Found here are roughly 12,000 distinct CDR3 sequences, 25% to 30% of them singletons; the top ten hold roughly a tenth. Worth noting for this clonotype: The antigen remains undetermined.

The sample was blood. The receptor comes from a human donor with a blood cancer.

The CDR3 protein is CASSLFIDQETQYF. The CDR3 nucleotides read TGTGCCAGCAGCTTATTCATTGACCAAGAGACCCAGTACTTC. This sequence joins TRBV6-6 and TRBJ2-5; D not resolved. Per germline, CDR1 MNHNY and CDR2 SVGAGI (reference sequence). Trimming shortened V by 6 bases and J by 0 bases, and 11 bases separated the two germline ends. The CDR3 has 14 residues.